Listed below are T cell receptor beta chains from one sample, sequenced in a study of T cell responses to AZD1222 COVID-19 vaccine. Data came from immunoSEQ multiplex PCR; TCRdb stores just in-frame clones and leaves some out. The sample contains some 150,000 clones, 80% to 90% of which appear only once. The source material was peripheral blood, sampled on day 0 of MenACWY control vaccination. The receptors were gathered from an adult in good health. CDR3s leave out the opening cysteine and the closing phenylalanine or tryptophan. Each record gives: J gene, V gene, CDR3 protein.

TRBJ1-2 TRBV18 ASSPKFSHRDFNYGYT
TRBJ2-7 TRBV6-5 ASRFRTGGFDEQY
TRBJ1-5 TRBV7-2 ASSTDRSNQPQH
TRBJ1-3 TRBV18 ASSPGLGAGAGNTIY
TRBJ2-3 TRBV24-1 ATSDEPGTGWGTQY
TRBJ2-1 TRBV5-1 ASSYNYGEQF
TRBJ1-5 TRBV25-1 ASSESWERPQH
TRBJ2-2 TRBV24-1 ATSDFTAGMSGELF
TRBJ2-3 TRBV5-6 ASSSKRGSDTQY
TRBJ2-1 TRBV2 ASSGQGYNEQF
TRBJ1-6 TRBV30 AWSYTGRSSPLH
TRBJ2-7 TRBV27 ASTRTGGIYEQY
TRBJ2-1 TRBV10-3 AISSGTGGAEQF
TRBJ1-5 TRBV27 ASSSPPGTQPQH
TRBJ1-2 TRBV28 ATVLGSVSGYT
TRBJ2-2 TRBV6-6 ASNTRAREAGELF
TRBJ2-2 TRBV9 ASSVVASGNTGELF
TRBJ1-4 TRBV19 ASSLPRGNNEKLF
TRBJ2-1 TRBV10-3 AISPSSANEQF
TRBJ1-3 TRBV5-4 ASSLSSSGNTIY
TRBJ2-7 TRBV6-5 ASRDRGSYEQY
TRBJ1-4 TRBV5-1 ASSRRGGSEKLF
TRBJ1-1 TRBV27 ASSWTEMNTEAF
TRBJ1-2 TRBV2 ASRPDYGYT
TRBJ2-7 TRBV29-1 SVVTGGTQQY
TRBJ2-1 TRBV11-2 ASRTSGRANNEQF
TRBJ1-2 TRBV10-2 ASSALDRGLYGYT
TRBJ2-7 TRBV5-6 ASSSTTGGVSYEQY
TRBJ2-1 TRBV7-9 ACRGGNEQF